What follows are 6 T cell receptor beta chains derived from one specimen sequenced in a study of CD4 T cells in relation to SARS-CoV-2 and coronaviruses (dated by TCRdb to about 2021). Library prep was done by the immunoSEQ multiplex PCR assay. TCRdb stores this immuneACCESS table with in-frame sequences only. Part of the clones is absent; in the studies checked, under half of the shortfall reflects unresolved V genes, and no reason is known for the rest. A total of about 22,000 clones appear in this sample, about 70% of them only once. The ten largest clones capture roughly a sixth of the sample. CD4+ T cells from unexposed donors were collected before the COVID-19 pandemic (2011-2018). After approximately eleven days of culture, CD4+ T cells were isolated with the EasySep CD4+ T cell isolation kit. No antigen has been assigned to these receptors. Sequencing was performed on CD4+ T cells from PBMCs, cultured in vitro. The receptors here all came from a human donor in good health.

The chain employs TRBV2 and TRBJ1-5; TRBD1 agrees at 7 bases. From germline, CDR1 is SNHLY and CDR2 FYNNEI. With V trimmed by 7 bases and J by 4 bases, 10 bases remained unmatched. The CDR3 is 15 residues long. This CDR3 is CASTGTVGENQPQHF. CDR3 nucleotide sequence: TGTGCCAGCACTGGGACAGTAGGTGAAAATCAGCCCCAGCATTTT. The full variable domain, in which reference TRBV2 and TRBJ1-5 provide the parts outside the CDR3, is EPEVTQTPSHQVTQMGQEVILRCVPISNHLYFYWYRQILGQKVEFLVSFYNNEISEKSEIFDDQFSVERPDGSNFTLKIRSTKLEDSAMYFCASTGTVGENQPQHFGDGTRLSIL.

This clone was seen only a few times. The chain joins TRBV5-1 to TRBJ2-7; D tentatively fits TRBD1 or TRBD2 (5 bases each). Per germline, CDR1 SGHRS and CDR2 YFSETQ. The length of the CDR3 is 14 residues. V lost 5 bases, J lost 3 bases, and 15 bases lay in between. CDR3 sequence reads: CASRAGTDYYEQYF. The DNA of the CDR3 is TGCGCCAGCAGAGCCGGGACCGACTACTACGAGCAGTACTTC.

The chain joins TRBV5-1 to TRBJ2-6, with D unresolved. Germline values: CDR1 SGHRS, CDR2 YFSETQ. This CDR3 has 14 amino acids. The V gene lost 3 bases and the J gene lost 0 bases, with 4 bases spanning the gap. CDR3 in DNA: TGCGCCAGCAGCTCGTCCTCTGGGGCCAACGTCCTGACTTTC. Protein sequence: CASSSSSGANVLTF. The full variable domain, with the rest looked up from reference TRBV5-1 and TRBJ2-6, is KAGVTQTPRYLIKTRGQQVTLSCSPISGHRSVSWYQQTPGQGLQFLFEYFSETQRNKGNFPGRFSGRQFSNSRSEMNVSTLELGDSALYLCASSSSSGANVLTFGAGSRLTVL.

This rearrangement joins TRBV5-4 to TRBJ2-7; 13 bases fit TRBD2. From germline, CDR1 is SGHNT and CDR2 YYREEE (reference sequence). The CDR3 spans 14 residues. The V gene end was trimmed by 5 bases and the J gene end by 1 base; junction bases not matched to a gene: 0. CDR3 sequence: CASRLAGGSYEQYF. Here the CDR3 DNA reads TGTGCCAGCAGACTAGCGGGAGGGTCCTACGAGCAGTACTTC. The whole variable domain, filled in from reference TRBV5-4 and TRBJ2-7, reads ETGVTQSPTHLIKTRGQQVTLRCSSQSGHNTVSWYQQALGQGPQFIFQYYREEENGRGNFPPRFSGLQFPNYSSELNVNALELDDSALYLCASRLAGGSYEQYFGPGTRLTVT.

This clone has only a few counts. V and J are TRBV2 and TRBJ2-7; maybe TRBD2 (6 bases). Per the germline V gene, CDR1 is SNHLY and CDR2 is FYNNEI. With 6 bases removed from V and 3 bases from J, the gap between germline ends came to 9 bases. This CDR3 contains 12 residues. The CDR3 reads CASRDYFYEQYF. As DNA, the CDR3 is TGTGCCAGCAGGGACTACTTCTACGAGCAGTACTTC.

The chain links TRBV3-1 (or the pseudogene TRBV3-2) to TRBJ2-2; D gene ambiguous. Trimming took off 1 base at V and 1 base at J, with 4 bases between the two ends. Germline CDR1 and CDR2: LGHDT and YNNKEL (reference sequence). This CDR3 spans 14 amino acids. Written as DNA, the CDR3 is TGTGCCAGCAGCCAAGGGCAGAACACCGGGGAGCTGTTTTTT. Translated, it gives CASSQGQNTGELFF.